This T cell receptor (beta chain) came from a study of blood T cells in healthy people across ages. Study conclusions and caveats: Measured against age, TCR beta diversity per million T cells decreased in a roughly linear manner.

The people who gave samples were healthy Caucasians from Russia, aged roughly 6 to 90. Isolated PBMCs totaled at least 6 million in each sample. A J-beta primer mix and a sample-barcoded 5' primer were used in a second PCR of about 6 to 12 cycles. The template-switch adaptor was a 5' adaptor with 12 random nucleotides. It tagged each cDNA molecule. TCRdb re-derived calls from the 5' RACE reads in MiXCR, one entry per CDR3 protein. The data contain about 1.4 million distinct CDR3 sequences, around 55% of them singletons. Points on this clonotype: What it binds is not known.

Germline CDR1 is SEHNR and CDR2 is FQNEAQ (reference sequence). The CDR3 sequence is 18 residues long. Trimming shortened V by 5 bases and J by 0 bases, and 21 bases separated the two germline ends. Sequenced: blood. This sequence originates from a man aged 18 to 29 in good health. The chain employs TRBV7-9 and TRBJ2-3; D possibly corresponds to TRBD1 (6 bases). The CDR3 protein is CASSRAVTGTRSTDTQYF. DNA of the CDR3: TGTGCCAGCAGCCGGGCCGTGACAGGAACAAGGAGCACAGATACGCAGTATTTT. Supplemented by reference TRBV7-9 and TRBJ2-3, the full variable domain reads DTGVSQNPRHKITKRGQNVTFRCDPISEHNRLYWYRQTLGQGPEFLTYFQNEAQLEKSRLLSDRFSAERPKGSFSTLEIQRTEQGDSAMYLCASSRAVTGTRSTDTQYFGPGTRLTVL.